The 21 T cell receptor beta chains below come from one sample, sequenced in a study of blood T cells in healthy people across ages (dated by TCRdb to about 2015). The library was prepared using 5' RACE. Reads for this sample came from an Illumina HiSeq 2500. A second PCR of about 7 to 12 cycles was run with a J-beta primer mix and a sample-barcoded 5' primer. Using fastp at Q25 and MiXCR, TCRdb reprocessed the public reads and kept productive beta chains. All rows with the same CDR3 protein become a single entry with the most common DNA and genes. This sample has 660,000 or so distinct CDR3 sequences in its table, and roughly 58% of those were observed once. The leading ten clones occupy over 35% of the sample. What was sequenced was blood. All receptors come from a man aged 60-69 years in good health.

The chain joins TRBV20-1 to TRBJ1-2, with 7 bases identical to TRBD1. The V segment lost 2 bases and the J segment 8 bases; nucleotides outside the gene matches: 11. The germline CDR1 and CDR2 sequences are DFQATT and SNEGSKA (reference sequence). The CDR3 is 14 residues long. CDR3 protein: CSARLGTEYLGYTF. The CDR3 DNA is TGCAGTGCTAGATTAGGGACAGAATATCTAGGCTACACCTTC.

This clonotype was counted a few times. This chain's CDR3 is CASSVYALWGYTF. The CDR3 bases are TGTGCCAGCAGCGTCTATGCCCTCTGGGGTTACACCTTC. The chain is built from TRBV7-9 and TRBJ1-2, with D unclear. CDR1 SEHNR and CDR2 FQNEAQ come from the germline V gene (reference sequence). The germline V and J ends were trimmed by 5 bases and 11 bases, with 18 bases remaining between them. The CDR3 sequence is 13 residues long.

This chain connects TRBV9 to TRBJ2-1; weak D call: TRBD2 (6 bases). The germline V and J ends were trimmed by 0 bases and 2 bases, with 6 bases remaining between them. This CDR3 region has 14 residues. Germline CDR1 and CDR2: SGDLS and YYNGEE. The CDR3 nucleotides are TGTGCCAGCAGCGTAGCGGGGGCCTACAATGAGCAGTTCTTC. Its protein is CASSVAGAYNEQFF.

This clonotype has only a few counts. V usage is TRBV20-1 and J usage is TRBJ2-3, with TRBD1 identical over 9 bases. The CDR3 runs 16 residues. Looked up from germline, CDR1 is DFQATT and CDR2 is SNEGSKA (reference sequence). J was trimmed by 0 bases and V by 3 bases; bases with no gene match: 7. The CDR3 DNA is TGCAGTGCTAGGGACAGGGGCTGGGGTAGCACAGATACGCAGTATTTT. This gives the protein CSARDRGWGSTDTQYF.

The genes are TRBV4-1 and TRBJ2-5; D is ambiguous. This CDR3 has 14 amino acids. Trimming took off 1 base at V and 5 bases at J, with 11 bases between the two ends. In germline, CDR1 is MGHRA, CDR2 YSYEKL. DNA for the CDR3: TGCGCCAGCAGCCAAGGGCCAGGACGGGAGACCCAGTACTTC. Its translation is CASSQGPGRETQYF.

This clonotype was seen more than once but under ten times. V gene TRBV29-1 combines with J gene TRBJ1-4; D is possibly TRBD1 (5 bases). CDR3 size: 13 residues. Between the trimmed V and J ends, which lost 4 bases and 5 bases, there was a span of 11 bases. Germline loops: CDR1 SQVTM, CDR2 ANQGSEA. The CDR3 reads CSVGFRENEKLFF. In DNA, the CDR3 is TGCAGCGTTGGATTCAGGGAGAATGAAAAACTGTTTTTT.

The chain is built from TRBV18 and TRBJ2-7, with D tentatively TRBD1 or TRBD2 (5 bases each). The assigned J gene may be wrong: the sequence end matches TRBJ2-5 better. The CDR3 has 16 residues. Germline assignment: CDR1 KGHSH and CDR2 LQKENI. CDR3 bases: TGTGCCAGCTCACCACCGGGGCAGGGACCCCAAGAGACCCAGTACTTC. Residues: CASSPPGQGPQETQYF.

J is TRBJ1-1 and V is TRBV20-1, with D unresolved. Per the germline V gene, CDR1 is DFQATT and CDR2 is SNEGSKA (reference sequence). The CDR3 runs to 14 residues. With 2 bases removed from V and 0 bases from J, the gap between germline ends came to 10 bases. CDR3 sequence (DNA): TGCAGTGCTAGAAAGGGAGGAATGAACACTGAAGCTTTCTTT. It translates to CSARKGGMNTEAFF.

The chain recombines TRBV10-3 with TRBJ2-1, with D unclear. The length of the CDR3 is 14 residues. Germline V gene data show CDR1 as ENHRY and CDR2 as SYGVKD. Trimming left V 2 bases short and J 4 bases short, with 9 bases between. The CDR3, as DNA: TGTGCCATCAGTGAGAGGGTTGGGTACAATGAGCAGTTCTTC. It codes for CAISERVGYNEQFF.

This clonotype was seen only a few times. This chain links TRBV3-1 with TRBJ1-2, with 8 bases fitting TRBD1. Germline V lookup: CDR1 LGHDT, CDR2 YNNKEL (reference sequence). Germline trimming cut 5 bases from V and 6 bases from J; bases unmatched to any gene: 14. The CDR3 loop spans 16 amino acids. The CDR3: CASSSGQGNMRNGYTF. The CDR3 coding sequence is TGTGCCAGCAGCTCCGGACAGGGTAATATGCGGAATGGCTACACCTTC.

This clonotype was observed a handful of times. The chain employs TRBV11-2 and TRBJ2-1, with 7 nucleotides matching TRBD1. V shed 7 bases and J 4 bases; nucleotides not matched to a gene: 10. Germline V CDR1 and CDR2: SGHAT, FQNNGV. This CDR3 contains 15 residues. The CDR3 sequence is CASTTVGQPYNEQFF. The CDR3 bases are TGTGCCAGCACAACCGTGGGACAGCCTTACAATGAGCAGTTCTTC.

This clonotype was seen a single time. The V gene is TRBV29-1, the J gene TRBJ1-2; D remains ambiguous. This CDR3 has 14 amino acids. Germline CDR1 and CDR2: SQVTM and ANQGSEA. The V end lost 2 bases, the J end lost 4 bases, and 14 bases lay between the germline ends. CDR3 region: CSVETGRKSYGYTF. The CDR3 DNA is TGCAGCGTTGAAACTGGCAGGAAGAGCTATGGCTACACCTTC.

The V and J genes are TRBV7-9 and TRBJ2-1; D is unresolved. Germline CDR1 SEHNR, CDR2 FQNEAQ (reference sequence). The CDR3 has 15 amino acids. V lost 0 bases to trimming and J lost 4 bases, with 10 bases between them. This CDR3 reads CASSLATLQYNEQFF. The DNA of the CDR3 is TGTGCCAGCAGCTTAGCCACGCTGCAGTACAATGAGCAGTTCTTC.

The chain links TRBV29-1 to TRBJ1-2, with 10 bases matching TRBD1. The V segment lost 6 bases and the J segment 8 bases; nucleotides outside the gene matches: 3. The CDR3 has 11 residues. Germline-derived CDR1 and CDR2 are SQVTM and ANQGSEA. This CDR3 is CSVWTGGGYTF. The CDR3 nucleotides read TGCAGCGTCTGGACAGGGGGAGGCTACACCTTC.

The chain carries TRBV29-1 and TRBJ2-7; D could derive from TRBD1 or TRBD2 (5 bases each). V lost 5 bases and J lost 7, with 24 bases in between. The CDR3 has 15 amino acids. CDR1 is SQVTM and CDR2 is ANQGSEA in the germline V gene. CDR3 DNA: TGCAGCGTTACGGGGCCTCAAAGCCGCTACAATGAGCAGTACTTC. It encodes CSVTGPQSRYNEQYF.

The DNA of the CDR3 is TGTGCCAGCAGCCAAGTTTTAGGCCCGGGCTCCTACGAGCAGTACTTC. This codes for CASSQVLGPGSYEQYF. V usage is TRBV14 and J usage is TRBJ2-7; the D is unclear. This CDR3 has 16 amino acids. Germline V gene data show CDR1 as SGHDN and CDR2 as FVKESK. The V and J ends lost 1 base and 0 bases respectively, with 13 bases between them.

The V gene is TRBV20-1, the J gene TRBJ2-1; 9 nucleotides align to TRBD2. With V trimmed by 7 bases and J by 0 bases, 10 bases remained unmatched. The CDR3 extends over 16 amino acids. Germline V lookup: CDR1 DFQATT, CDR2 SNEGSKA (reference sequence). The CDR3, as DNA: TGCAGTGTTAATAGCGGGGGTCTGGGCTCCTACAATGAGCAGTTCTTC. It yields the protein CSVNSGGLGSYNEQFF.

There are a few counts of this clonotype. The genes are TRBV12-3 or TRBV12-4 and TRBJ2-3; 10 bases match TRBD2. Trimming took 5 bases from V and 2 from J; bases not matched to a gene: 4. This CDR3 spans 15 amino acids. CDR3 sequence: CASSMSGGATDTQYF. The CDR3 DNA is TGTGCCAGCAGTATGAGCGGGGGGGCCACAGATACGCAGTATTTT.

This clonotype showed up many times. The chain has TRBV5-6 and TRBJ2-3, with a tentative D call TRBD2 (7 bases). Trimming shortened V by 0 bases and J by 4 bases, and 18 bases separated the two germline ends. Germline CDR1 and CDR2: SGHDT and YYEEEE. The CDR3 contains 17 residues. The CDR3 region is CASSLGSRGGFPDTQYF. In nucleotides, the CDR3 is TGTGCCAGCAGCTTGGGAAGTAGGGGGGGCTTCCCAGATACGCAGTATTTT.

This chain connects TRBV3-1 to TRBJ2-1; D gene uncertain. Trimming cost V 2 bases and J 5 bases, with 10 bases left between them. The CDR3 contains 14 residues. Looked up from germline, CDR1 is LGHDT and CDR2 is YNNKEL (reference sequence). The CDR3 DNA reads TGTGCCAGCAGCCAACCCGGACCTAACAATGAGCAGTTCTTC. Translation gives CASSQPGPNNEQFF.

The J gene is TRBJ1-2, the V gene TRBV3-1; 9 bases align to TRBD1. The germline V gene has CDR1 LGHDT and CDR2 YNNKEL (reference sequence). The trim removed 5 bases at V and 4 bases at J, leaving 8 bases unmatched. CDR3 length: 15 residues. The CDR3 nucleotides are TGTGCCAGCAGCAACCGGGACAGGGACGGCTATGGCTACACCTTC. Residues: CASSNRDRDGYGYTF.